The 27 T cell receptor beta chains listed next were all sequenced from one sample in a study of PD-1 blockade in classical Hodgkin lymphoma. Profiling relied on immunoSEQ multiplex PCR, and the TCRdb table lists in-frame clones only, not all of them. Here the sample spans 20,000 to 25,000 clones, around 81% being singletons. Each and every patient relapsed after autologous stem cell transplantation, and patients got differing brentuximab vedotin exposure. The source was peripheral blood mononuclear cells (PBMCs), collected before the second cycle of nivolumab. All receptors derive from a human donor with classical Hodgkin lymphoma.

CDR3 nucleotides: TGCGCCAGCCGGACAGGGCAGACAAGTGTGATACGGGACAATGAGCAGTTCTTC. It is translated as CASRTGQTSVIRDNEQFF. The chain couples TRBV5-1 to TRBJ2-1; 8 bases line up with TRBD1. The CDR3 loop spans 18 amino acids. Germline V gene data show CDR1 as SGHRS and CDR2 as YFSETQ. Losses at the gene ends were 7 bases for V and 5 bases for J; bases not matched to a gene: 20.

The chain is built from TRBV5-4 and TRBJ1-4; a possible D gene is TRBD1 (5 bases). Looked up from germline, CDR1 is SGHNT and CDR2 is YYREEE (reference sequence). The CDR3 runs to 16 residues. V lost 4 bases and J 3 bases, leaving 16 bases between the germline ends. CDR3 amino acids: CASSPQPRAPNEKLFF. The CDR3 nucleotides are TGTGCCAGCAGCCCCCAGCCCAGGGCCCCTAATGAAAAACTGTTTTTT.

The chain couples TRBV12-5 to TRBJ2-5; 9 nucleotides align to TRBD1. V gave up 5 bases and J gave up 2 bases; unmatched junction bases: 6. The CDR3 totals 15 residues. Germline lookup yields CDR1 LGHNT and CDR2 FRNRAP. In DNA, the CDR3 is TGTGCTAGTGGTGCGGGACAGGGCCATCAAGAGACCCAGTACTTC. The encoded protein is CASGAGQGHQETQYF.

This clone was counted between two and nine times. V is TRBV7-8 and J is TRBJ1-1; the D gene is possibly TRBD1 (6 bases). This CDR3 has 15 amino acids. Germline CDR1 and CDR2: SGHVS and FQNEAQ. Trimming pared 3 bases from V and 2 bases from J, leaving 13 bases between. In DNA, the CDR3 is TGTGCCAGCAGCTTTCTTCGGACAGATAACACTGAAGCTTTCTTT. Its protein is CASSFLRTDNTEAFF.

This chain links TRBV5-1 with TRBJ1-1; a weak D match, TRBD1 (5 bases). V lost 0 bases, J lost 6 bases, and 18 bases lay in between. CDR3 size: 16 residues. CDR1 SGHRS and CDR2 YFSETQ come from the germline V gene. For the CDR3, the DNA is TGCGCCAGCAGCTTGGGACAGTTCGGTCTATCCCCTGAAGCTTTCTTT. Residues: CASSLGQFGLSPEAFF.

This clone was recorded only once. The chain uses TRBV29-1 and TRBJ1-1; 9 bases are a match to TRBD1. The J segment lost 4 bases and the V segment lost 6 bases, leaving 9 bases of the junction unmatched. From germline, CDR1 is SQVTM and CDR2 ANQGSEA. This CDR3 comprises 14 residues. The CDR3 coding sequence is TGCAGCGTCCGGACCGGGACAGGGAGCACTGAAGCTTTCTTT. This codes for CSVRTGTGSTEAFF.

The chain combines TRBV2 with TRBJ2-3; D gene ambiguous. V lost 1 base and J 5 bases, leaving 7 bases between the germline ends. The CDR3 loop spans 13 amino acids. Germline V gene sequence: CDR1 SNHLY, CDR2 FYNNEI. The CDR3 sequence is CASSEVLEDTQYF. DNA for the CDR3: TGTGCCAGCAGTGAAGTTCTTGAAGATACGCAGTATTTT.

As to this clone: At the DNA level, this CDR3 is encoded by other sequences in the same sample as well. The CDR3 region is CASSESAGGFYNEQFF. The CDR3 DNA is TGTGCCAGCAGTGAATCGGCAGGGGGTTTTTACAATGAGCAGTTCTTC. The chain has TRBV2 and TRBJ2-1, with 7 bases that match TRBD1. V shed 2 bases and J 4 bases; nucleotides not matched to a gene: 8. This CDR3 comprises 16 residues. CDR1 SNHLY and CDR2 FYNNEI come from the germline V gene.

The CDR3 DNA is TGCGCCAGCAGCCTTCCCCTAGCGGCCCTCACAGATACGCAGTATTTT. Its protein is CASSLPLAALTDTQYF. The V and J genes are TRBV5-1 and TRBJ2-3; the match to TRBD2 covers 7 bases. The V gene end was trimmed by 4 bases and the J gene end by 2 bases; junction bases not matched to a gene: 10. CDR3 size: 16 residues. Looked up from germline, CDR1 is SGHRS and CDR2 is YFSETQ.

V is TRBV10-3 and J is TRBJ1-6, with D possibly being TRBD1 (5 bases). Trimming shortened V by 3 bases and J by 10 bases, and 16 bases separated the two germline ends. The CDR3 consists of 15 residues. From germline, CDR1 is ENHRY and CDR2 SYGVKD. The CDR3 region has the DNA TGTGCCATCAGTGAAAACAGGAGATTTCAATCACCCCTCCACTTT. Its translation is CAISENRRFQSPLHF.

The rearrangement joins TRBV7-8 to TRBJ2-6; D gene ambiguous. Looked up from germline, CDR1 is SGHVS and CDR2 is FQNEAQ. The V end was cut by 6 bases, the J end by 2 bases, with 5 bases between. This CDR3 contains 13 residues. The CDR3 spells CASRATGANVLTF. The CDR3 DNA is TGTGCCAGCAGAGCTACTGGGGCCAACGTCCTGACTTTC.

This clone was recorded only once. This sequence joins TRBV5-1 and TRBJ2-3; D uncertain. Germline V gene data show CDR1 as SGHRS and CDR2 as YFSETQ. V lost 3 bases to trimming and J lost 4 bases, with 9 bases between them. There are 13 residues in the CDR3. CDR3 sequence reads: CASSSKGPDTQYF. The DNA of the CDR3 is TGCGCCAGCAGCTCCAAGGGTCCAGATACGCAGTATTTT.

A single count supports this clone. The rearrangement links TRBV5-4 to TRBJ1-4, with a possible D match to TRBD1 (6 bases). The V gene lost 4 bases and the J gene lost 4 bases, with 14 bases spanning the gap. The CDR3 covers 15 residues. Germline lookup yields CDR1 SGHNT and CDR2 YYREEE (reference sequence). The CDR3 sequence is CASSRRQAHNEKLFF. CDR3 coding DNA: TGTGCCAGCAGCCGGAGACAGGCGCATAATGAAAAACTGTTTTTT.

This chain's CDR3 is CAPRGQSYEQYF. CDR3 nucleotides: TGTGCCCCGAGGGGGCAATCGTACGAGCAGTACTTC. This chain uses TRBV6-5 with TRBJ2-7; 7 bases line up with TRBD1. Looked up from germline, CDR1 is MNHEY and CDR2 is SVGAGI. After removal of 11 bases from V and 4 bases from J, the junction contained 8 bases not matched to a gene. The length of the CDR3 is 12 residues.

V gene TRBV5-1 combines with J gene TRBJ2-1, with a possible D match to TRBD1 (6 bases). Germline assignment: CDR1 SGHRS and CDR2 YFSETQ. This CDR3 comprises 19 residues. Trimming removed 4 bases at V and 5 bases at J, with 28 bases between. In DNA form, the CDR3 reads TGCGCCAGCAGCCCCGACCGGGACACCCACATAGTAACCGACAATGAGCAGTTCTTC. Its protein product is CASSPDRDTHIVTDNEQFF.

V and J are TRBV7-9 and TRBJ1-1; no firm D call. The CDR3 totals 13 residues. Germline V lookup: CDR1 SEHNR, CDR2 FQNEAQ (reference sequence). Trimming left V 4 bases short and J 0 bases short, with 6 bases between. In DNA, the CDR3 is TGTGCCAGCAGCTGGGCCGTGAACACTGAAGCTTTCTTT. This encodes CASSWAVNTEAFF.

V and J are TRBV9 and TRBJ2-3; D perhaps matches TRBD2 (5 bases). Per the germline V gene, CDR1 is SGDLS and CDR2 is YYNGEE. The CDR3 is made up of 14 amino acids. Trimming removed 0 bases from V and 4 bases from J, with 9 bases in between. CDR3 DNA: TGTGCCAGCAGCGTAGCGGGGTGGGCAGATACGCAGTATTTT. It codes for CASSVAGWADTQYF.

The gene calls are TRBV7-8 and TRBJ2-3; possible D gene TRBD2, 8 bases. In germline, CDR1 is SGHVS, CDR2 FQNEAQ. Trimming removed 7 bases at V and 1 base at J, with 15 bases between. The CDR3 is made up of 15 amino acids. The CDR3 sequence: CASTGGGRGTDTQYF. The CDR3 region has the DNA TGTGCCAGCACGGGAGGGGGCCGGGGCACAGATACGCAGTATTTT. The whole variable domain, remainder taken from reference TRBV7-8 and TRBJ2-3, is GAGVSQSPRYKVAKRGQDVALRCDPISGHVSLFWYQQALGQGPEFLTYFQNEAQLDKSGLPSDRFFAERPEGSVSTLKIQRTQQEDSAVYLCASTGGGRGTDTQYFGPGTRLTVL.

V and J are TRBV30 and TRBJ1-4; 10 bases line up with TRBD1. Germline CDR1 GTSNPN, CDR2 SVGIG (reference sequence). The CDR3 extends over 14 amino acids. With 1 base clipped from V and 6 bases from J, the junction kept 2 bases outside the gene matches. This CDR3 reads CAWSAGTGDEKLFF. Written as DNA, the CDR3 is TGTGCCTGGAGTGCAGGGACAGGGGATGAAAAACTGTTTTTT.

The rearrangement joins TRBV5-1 to TRBJ1-4; D not resolved. CDR3 length equals 15 residues. The germline CDR1 and CDR2 sequences are SGHRS and YFSETQ. V shed 4 bases and J shed 1 base, with 11 bases lying between them. CDR3 coding DNA: TGCGCCAGCAGCCCCGTCGGGTTAACTAATGAAAAACTGTTTTTT. It translates to CASSPVGLTNEKLFF.

The V gene is TRBV11-2, the J gene TRBJ2-1, with TRBD1 matching 8 bases. There are 16 residues in the CDR3. Losses at the gene ends were 5 bases for V and 7 bases for J; bases not matched to a gene: 13. CDR1 is SGHAT and CDR2 is FQNNGV in the germline V gene. CDR3 nucleotides: TGTGCCAGCAGCAGGGGAGGTGACAGGGGTTTGAATGAGCAGTTCTTC. It translates to CASSRGGDRGLNEQFF.

The rearrangement links TRBV27 to TRBJ1-3; no reliable D call. Trimming pared 2 bases from V and 0 bases from J, leaving 17 bases between. Germline assignment: CDR1 MNHEY and CDR2 SMNVEV (reference sequence). The CDR3 length is 18 residues. CDR3: CASSLKPGLLISGNTIYF. DNA of the CDR3: TGTGCCAGCAGTTTAAAGCCTGGACTTCTTATCTCTGGAAACACCATATATTTT.

Regarding this clone: Other DNA sequences in the sample encode the same CDR3. This chain connects TRBV5-1 to TRBJ2-2; 9 nucleotides align to TRBD1. This CDR3 contains 16 residues. J gave up 0 bases and V 3 bases, and 3 bases lay outside the gene matches. CDR1 is SGHRS, CDR2 YFSETQ, per germline. The CDR3 bases are TGCGCCAGCAGCTCCCGGACAGGGGCGAACACCGGGGAGCTGTTTTTT. This codes for CASSSRTGANTGELFF. The full variable domain, completed using reference TRBV5-1 and TRBJ2-2, is KAGVTQTPRYLIKTRGQQVTLSCSPISGHRSVSWYQQTPGQGLQFLFEYFSETQRNKGNFPGRFSGRQFSNSRSEMNVSTLELGDSALYLCASSSRTGANTGELFFGEGSRLTVL.

The rearrangement uses TRBV28 and TRBJ2-2; D may correspond to TRBD1 or TRBD2 (5 bases each). Germline assignment: CDR1 MDHEN and CDR2 SYDVKM. Deletions cut 6 bases from V and 4 bases from J, with 12 bases between. The CDR3 has 14 amino acids. The CDR3 DNA reads TGTGCCAGCAGCCCTCACGGGGCCACCGGGGAGCTGTTTTTT. It specifies CASSPHGATGELFF.

The V call is TRBV7-9, the J call TRBJ2-7; 8 bases line up with TRBD1. Germline CDR1 reads SEHNR; CDR2 reads FQNEAQ (reference sequence). With V trimmed by 1 base and J by 3 bases, 8 bases remained unmatched. The CDR3 consists of 16 residues. This CDR3 is CASSLVGQAGRYEQYF. The CDR3 DNA reads as TGTGCCAGCAGCTTAGTGGGACAGGCCGGACGCTACGAGCAGTACTTC.

This chain links TRBV5-4 with TRBJ2-3; TRBD2 matches 12 bases. This CDR3 is 16 amino acids long. V was clipped by 0 bases and J by 3 bases; unmatched bases: 2. Looked up from germline, CDR1 is SGHNT and CDR2 is YYREEE (reference sequence). As DNA, the CDR3 is TGTGCCAGCAGCTTGGGACTAGCGGGAGTAACAGATACGCAGTATTTT. This codes for CASSLGLAGVTDTQYF.

V usage is TRBV9 and J usage is TRBJ2-5; 11 bases match TRBD2. The CDR3 is 16 amino acids. CDR1 and CDR2 from the germline V gene are SGDLS and YYNGEE. Losses at the gene ends were 0 bases for V and 2 bases for J; bases not matched to a gene: 3. CDR3 bases: TGTGCCAGCAGCGTAGCGCTAGCGGGGGGACAAGAGACCCAGTACTTC. This sequence encodes CASSVALAGGQETQYF.